The rows below give T cell receptor beta chains drawn from one sample of a study of T cell changes during pregnancy in multiple sclerosis. Method: immunoSEQ multiplex PCR; TCRdb's copy keeps in-frame clones and lacks some. The sample yields approximately 44,000 clones, around 92% seen once. The specimen comprised CD4+ T cells from peripheral blood mononuclear cells, sampled in the second trimester of pregnancy. These TCRs come from a female donor in good health, enrolled as a control in a pregnancy study. CDR3s include the opening cysteine and the closing phenylalanine or tryptophan. The D gene is left open where the match is weak. Some rows have no size entry. The others give once, few or many, or a class for an expanded clone.

v_call,clone_size,j_call,d_call,cdr3_aa,cdr3_nt
TRBV19,.,TRBJ2-7,.,CASSLGQHYEQYF,TGTGCCAGTAGTCTCGGACAGCACTACGAGCAGTACTTC
TRBV4-3,.,TRBJ2-1,.,CASSQAGGANEQFF,TGCGCCAGCAGCCAAGCCGGAGGGGCAAATGAGCAGTTCTTC
TRBV10-3,.,TRBJ2-3,TRBD2,CATGRGGASTDTQYF,TGTGCCACCGGGCGGGGGGGGGCGAGCACAGATACGCAGTATTTT
TRBV28,.,TRBJ1-2,.,CASSLRSTAGGYTF,TGTGCCAGCAGTTTAAGGAGTACGGCGGGAGGCTACACCTTC
TRBV28,.,TRBJ1-1,.,CASSLGRGDTEAFF,TGTGCCAGCAGTTTAGGGAGGGGGGACACTGAAGCTTTCTTT
TRBV19,.,TRBJ1-4,.,CASRTSAGLRLFF,TGTGCCAGTAGGACTTCCGCGGGACTCAGACTGTTTTTT
TRBV15,.,TRBJ2-5,TRBD1,CATSRGQGRSPQYF,TGTGCCACCAGCAGGGGACAGGGAAGGTCCCCCCAGTACTTC
TRBV27,once,TRBJ2-3,TRBD2,CASSRAGTSHTDTQYF,TGTGCCAGCAGCCGCGCCGGGACTAGCCACACAGATACGCAGTATTTT
TRBV5-1,.,TRBJ2-7,TRBD1,CASSLAARQGTGEQYF,TGCGCCAGCAGCTTGGCCGCAAGACAGGGTACAGGCGAGCAGTACTTC
TRBV5-4,.,TRBJ2-5,TRBD2,CASSPGTSGSRGTQYF,TGTGCCAGCAGCCCCGGGACTAGCGGGAGTCGGGGGACCCAGTACTTC
TRBV19,.,TRBJ1-4,.,CASRDTTNEKLFF,TGTGCCAGTCGGGACACAACTAATGAAAAACTGTTTTTT
TRBV11-2,once,TRBJ2-7,.,CASSGHGLSYEQYF,TGTGCCAGCAGCGGCCATGGACTTTCCTACGAGCAGTACTTC
TRBV6-6,.,TRBJ2-3,.,CASSPPAVLSTDTQYF,TGTGCCAGCAGTCCCCCAGCAGTACTATCCACAGATACGCAGTATTTT
TRBV19,once,TRBJ2-5,TRBD2,CASSIGAGGRLSQETQYF,TGTGCCAGTAGTATAGGAGCGGGGGGCAGACTCTCCCAAGAGACCCAGTACTTC
TRBV7-9,.,TRBJ2-7,.,CASSTSESYEQYF,.
TRBV11-3,.,TRBJ2-1,TRBD1,CASSLGDRVFGSSYNEQFF,TGTGCCAGCAGCTTGGGTGACAGGGTATTTGGGAGCTCCTACAATGAGCAGTTCTTC
TRBV10-3,.,TRBJ1-1,.,CAISEFESPTNTEAFF,TGTGCCATCAGTGAGTTCGAAAGTCCGACAAACACTGAAGCTTTCTTT
TRBV4-2,.,TRBJ2-1,TRBD1,CASSLDRERDEQFF,TGTGCCAGCAGCCTGGACAGGGAGCGGGATGAGCAGTTCTTC
TRBV27,.,TRBJ1-5,.,CASSASTYSNQPQHF,TGTGCCAGCAGTGCTAGCACCTATAGCAATCAGCCCCAGCATTTT
TRBV6-5,.,TRBJ2-5,TRBD2,CASSRGGGKETQYF,TGTGCCAGCAGCCGGGGGGGAGGGAAGGAGACCCAGTACTTC
TRBV5-6,.,TRBJ1-1,.,CASSLVGAATEAFF,TGTGCCAGCAGCTTGGTTGGGGCAGCAACTGAAGCTTTCTTT
TRBV15,.,TRBJ1-2,TRBD1,CATSSQTGLGGYTF,TGTGCCACCAGTTCTCAGACAGGGCTCGGCGGCTACACCTTC
TRBV30,.,TRBJ1-4,.,CAFPSTNEKLFF,TGTGCCTTCCCCTCAACTAATGAAAAACTGTTTTTT
TRBV6-5,few,TRBJ2-1,TRBD1,CASSYQGALYNEQFF,TGTGCCAGCAGTTACCAGGGGGCTCTATACAATGAGCAGTTCTTC